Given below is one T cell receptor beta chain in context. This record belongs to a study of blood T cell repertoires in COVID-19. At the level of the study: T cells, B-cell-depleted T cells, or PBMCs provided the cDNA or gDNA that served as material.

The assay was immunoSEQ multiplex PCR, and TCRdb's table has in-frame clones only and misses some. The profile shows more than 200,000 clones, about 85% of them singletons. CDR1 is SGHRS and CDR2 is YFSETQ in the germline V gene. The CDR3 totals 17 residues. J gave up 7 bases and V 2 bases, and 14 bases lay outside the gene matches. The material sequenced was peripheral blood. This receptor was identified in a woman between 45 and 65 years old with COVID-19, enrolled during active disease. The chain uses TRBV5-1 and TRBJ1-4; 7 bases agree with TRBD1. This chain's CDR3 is CASSLRVRAGGPEKLFF. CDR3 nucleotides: TGCGCCAGCAGCTTACGGGTGAGGGCAGGGGGGCCTGAAAAACTGTTTTTT. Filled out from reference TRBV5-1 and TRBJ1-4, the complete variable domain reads KAGVTQTPRYLIKTRGQQVTLSCSPISGHRSVSWYQQTPGQGLQFLFEYFSETQRNKGNFPGRFSGRQFSNSRSEMNVSTLELGDSALYLCASSLRVRAGGPEKLFFGSGTQLSVL.